These T cell receptor beta chains were read from a single sample in a study of blood T cell repertoires in COVID-19. TCRdb's table, derived via immunoSEQ multiplex PCR, lists solely in-frame clones and lacks some. The table has about 300,000 clones, about 87% seen once; the top ten hold more than 1.3%. Material: peripheral blood. These receptors all stem from a woman aged 40 to 55 who had recovered from COVID-19. CDR3s include the opening cysteine and the closing phenylalanine or tryptophan. The order of the fields is D gene, clone size, V gene, J gene, CDR3 DNA, CDR3 protein. The D gene is left open where the match is weak. Rows give clone size only sometimes, using once, few, many, or a class for an expanded clone.

D gene: TRBD2
clone size: .
V gene: TRBV6-5
J gene: TRBJ2-5
CDR3 DNA: TGTGCCAGCAGTTTCAACCGGGACTATCAAGAGACCCAGTACTTC
CDR3 protein: CASSFNRDYQETQYF

D gene: TRBD2
clone size: .
V gene: TRBV27
J gene: TRBJ2-7
CDR3 DNA: TGTGCCAGCAGTTTCCCTTCTAGCGGGGGGAGCTACGAGCAGTACTTC
CDR3 protein: CASSFPSSGGSYEQYF

D gene: .
clone size: .
V gene: TRBV7-8
J gene: TRBJ1-4
CDR3 DNA: TGTGCCAGCAGCCCGTACCACGGGACTCTAAATGAAAAACTGTTTTTT
CDR3 protein: CASSPYHGTLNEKLFF

D gene: .
clone size: .
V gene: TRBV6-2/TRBV6-3
J gene: TRBJ1-2
CDR3 DNA: TGTGCCAGCAGTTACACCTTGGAGGGGTGGAATGGCTACACCTTC
CDR3 protein: CASSYTLEGWNGYTF

D gene: .
clone size: .
V gene: TRBV10-3
J gene: TRBJ2-5
CDR3 DNA: TGTGCCATCAGTGATTTCGAAGAGACCCAGTACTTC
CDR3 protein: CAISDFEETQYF

D gene: TRBD1
clone size: .
V gene: TRBV19
J gene: TRBJ1-1
CDR3 DNA: TGTGCCAGTAGTAGAGGGGGCGATTTGACTGAAGCTTTCTTT
CDR3 protein: CASSRGGDLTEAFF

D gene: TRBD1
clone size: .
V gene: TRBV19
J gene: TRBJ1-2
CDR3 DNA: TGTGCCAGTAGTATGGTTGGCAGGGGGAGGTTCTACACCTTC
CDR3 protein: CASSMVGRGRFYTF

D gene: .
clone size: .
V gene: TRBV19
J gene: TRBJ1-1
CDR3 DNA: TGTGCCAGTAGTATATTGTCAGGAAGTGAAGCTTTCTTT
CDR3 protein: CASSILSGSEAFF

D gene: .
clone size: .
V gene: TRBV27
J gene: TRBJ2-1
CDR3 DNA: TGTGCCAGCAGTTCCGGAAGCGTCAATGAGCAGTTCTTC
CDR3 protein: CASSSGSVNEQFF

D gene: .
clone size: .
V gene: TRBV28
J gene: TRBJ2-6
CDR3 DNA: TGTGCCAGCAGTTTACAGGGGACTGGGGCCAACGTCCTGACTTTC
CDR3 protein: CASSLQGTGANVLTF

D gene: .
clone size: .
V gene: TRBV3-1/TRBV3-2
J gene: TRBJ1-5
CDR3 DNA: TGTGCCAGCAGCCAAGAAGCACCGCCTGGGAGGGATAATCAGCCCCAGCATTTT
CDR3 protein: CASSQEAPPGRDNQPQHF

D gene: TRBD1
clone size: .
V gene: TRBV19
J gene: TRBJ1-4
CDR3 DNA: TGTGCCAGTAGTGGGCTGGACAGGGAATCAACTAATGAAAAACTGTTTTTT
CDR3 protein: CASSGLDRESTNEKLFF

D gene: TRBD1
clone size: .
V gene: TRBV9
J gene: TRBJ2-5
CDR3 DNA: TGTGCCAGCAGCGTAGGACCTATAGGACAGGGGTACTTC
CDR3 protein: CASSVGPIGQGYF

D gene: .
clone size: .
V gene: TRBV3-1/TRBV3-2
J gene: TRBJ1-3
CDR3 DNA: TGTGCCAGCAGCCAAGAGTCTCCTCGGGCTGGAAACACCATATATTTT
CDR3 protein: CASSQESPRAGNTIYF

D gene: .
clone size: .
V gene: TRBV24-1
J gene: TRBJ2-2
CDR3 DNA: TGTGCCACCAGTGACCCTACCCCCACCGGGGAGCTGTTTTTT
CDR3 protein: CATSDPTPTGELFF

D gene: TRBD2
clone size: .
V gene: TRBV10-2
J gene: TRBJ2-7
CDR3 DNA: TGCGCCAGCAGTGAGTTGGGTAGGGGAGGGGCTACCCCTACCTACGAGCAGTACTTC
CDR3 protein: CASSELGRGGATPTYEQYF

D gene: TRBD2
clone size: .
V gene: TRBV19
J gene: TRBJ2-1
CDR3 DNA: TGTGCCAGTAATGAGGGTTTATTCGGGACTAGCGGGGGGGCGGCCCACAATGAGCAGTTCTTC
CDR3 protein: CASNEGLFGTSGGAAHNEQFF

D gene: .
clone size: .
V gene: TRBV28
J gene: TRBJ1-3
CDR3 DNA: TGTGCCAGCAGCTCGACCGAGGGCTCTGGAAACACCATATATTTT
CDR3 protein: CASSSTEGSGNTIYF

D gene: TRBD2
clone size: few
V gene: TRBV6-4
J gene: TRBJ2-3
CDR3 DNA: TGTGCCAGCAGTGTAGCGGGGGGGCCAGATACGCAGTATTTT
CDR3 protein: CASSVAGGPDTQYF

D gene: .
clone size: once
V gene: TRBV4-1
J gene: TRBJ2-1
CDR3 DNA: TGCGCCAGCAGCCAAGAGGGGCATGAGCAGTTCTTC
CDR3 protein: CASSQEGHEQFF

D gene: .
clone size: .
V gene: TRBV30
J gene: TRBJ2-7
CDR3 DNA: TGTGCCTGGAGTGTCTCAGTTACCTACGAGCAGTACTTC
CDR3 protein: CAWSVSVTYEQYF

D gene: .
clone size: .
V gene: TRBV19
J gene: TRBJ2-7
CDR3 DNA: TGTGCCAGTAGTTTCGGCAGGGACTACGAGCAGTACTTC
CDR3 protein: CASSFGRDYEQYF

D gene: .
clone size: .
V gene: TRBV9
J gene: TRBJ1-1
CDR3 DNA: TGTGCCAGCAGCGTAGCACCGAACATTATGAACACTGAAGCTTTCTTT
CDR3 protein: CASSVAPNIMNTEAFF

D gene: TRBD1
clone size: .
V gene: TRBV24-1
J gene: TRBJ2-5
CDR3 DNA: TGTGCCACCAGTGATTTGACAGGGGACCATAAGACCCAGTACTTC
CDR3 protein: CATSDLTGDHKTQYF

D gene: .
clone size: few
V gene: TRBV10-1
J gene: TRBJ2-2
CDR3 DNA: TGCGCCAGCAGTGGGTCTTCTGGCAGGGATGGGGCCGGGGAGCTGTTTTTT
CDR3 protein: CASSGSSGRDGAGELFF

D gene: TRBD1
clone size: few
V gene: TRBV9
J gene: TRBJ1-1
CDR3 DNA: TGTGCCAGCAGCGGGGGCAGGGGGCGCACTGAAGCTTTCTTT
CDR3 protein: CASSGGRGRTEAFF

D gene: TRBD1
clone size: .
V gene: TRBV6-5
J gene: TRBJ1-2
CDR3 DNA: TGTGCCAGCAGTTACGACAGGGGGTCGGGGCTCTATGGCTACACCTTC
CDR3 protein: CASSYDRGSGLYGYTF

D gene: .
clone size: .
V gene: TRBV3-1/TRBV3-2
J gene: TRBJ1-2
CDR3 DNA: TGTGCCAGCAGCCAATACCCCGGTGGCTATGGCTACACCTTC
CDR3 protein: CASSQYPGGYGYTF